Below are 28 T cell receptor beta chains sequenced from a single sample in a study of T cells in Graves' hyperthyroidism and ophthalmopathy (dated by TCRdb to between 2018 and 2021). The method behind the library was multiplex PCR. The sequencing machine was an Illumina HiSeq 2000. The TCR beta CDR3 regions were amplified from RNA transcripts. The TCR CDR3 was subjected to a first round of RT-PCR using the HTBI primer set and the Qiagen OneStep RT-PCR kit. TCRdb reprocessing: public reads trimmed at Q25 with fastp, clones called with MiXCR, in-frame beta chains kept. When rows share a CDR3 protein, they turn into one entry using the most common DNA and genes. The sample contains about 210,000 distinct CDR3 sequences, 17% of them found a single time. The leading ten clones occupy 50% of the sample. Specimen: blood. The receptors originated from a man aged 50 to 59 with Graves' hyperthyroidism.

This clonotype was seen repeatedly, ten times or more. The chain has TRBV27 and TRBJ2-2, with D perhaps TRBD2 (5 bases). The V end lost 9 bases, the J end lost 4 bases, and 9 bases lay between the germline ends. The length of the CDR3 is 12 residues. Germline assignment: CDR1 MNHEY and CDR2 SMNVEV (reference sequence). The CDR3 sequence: CASGLFTGELFF. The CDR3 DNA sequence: TGTGCCAGTGGACTTTTCACCGGGGAGCTGTTTTTT.

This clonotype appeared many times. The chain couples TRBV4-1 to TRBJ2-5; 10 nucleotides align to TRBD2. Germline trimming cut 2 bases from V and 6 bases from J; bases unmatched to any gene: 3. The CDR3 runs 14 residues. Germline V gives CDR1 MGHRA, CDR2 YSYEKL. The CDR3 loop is CASSQSSGSKTQYF. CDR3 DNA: TGCGCCAGCAGCCAATCTAGCGGGAGTAAGACCCAGTACTTC.

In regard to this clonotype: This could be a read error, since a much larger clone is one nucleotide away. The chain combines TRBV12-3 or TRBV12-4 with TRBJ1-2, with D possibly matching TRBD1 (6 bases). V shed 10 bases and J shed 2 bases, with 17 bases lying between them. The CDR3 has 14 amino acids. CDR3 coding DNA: TGTGCCACCAGAAATTCCGGGACAAACTATGGCTACACCTTC. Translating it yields CATRNSGTNYGYTF.

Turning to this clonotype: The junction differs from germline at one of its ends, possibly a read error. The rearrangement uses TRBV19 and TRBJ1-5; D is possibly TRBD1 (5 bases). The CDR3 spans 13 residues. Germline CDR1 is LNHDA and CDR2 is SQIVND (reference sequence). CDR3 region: CASSIGVDQPQHF. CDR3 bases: TGTGCGAGTAGCATAGGGGTGGATCAGCCCCAGCATTTT.

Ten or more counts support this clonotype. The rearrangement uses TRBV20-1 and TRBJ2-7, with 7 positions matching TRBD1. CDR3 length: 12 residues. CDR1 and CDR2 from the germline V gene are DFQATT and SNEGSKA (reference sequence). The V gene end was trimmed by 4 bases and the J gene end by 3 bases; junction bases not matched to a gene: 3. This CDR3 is CSAKDRLYEQYF. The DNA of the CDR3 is TGCAGTGCTAAGGACAGGCTCTACGAGCAGTACTTC.

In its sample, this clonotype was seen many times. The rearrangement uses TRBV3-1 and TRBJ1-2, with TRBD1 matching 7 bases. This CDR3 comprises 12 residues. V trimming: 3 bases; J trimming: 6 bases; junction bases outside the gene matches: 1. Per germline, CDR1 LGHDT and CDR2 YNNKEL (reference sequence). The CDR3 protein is CASSHGQDGYTF. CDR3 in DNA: TGTGCCAGCAGCCACGGACAGGATGGCTACACCTTC.

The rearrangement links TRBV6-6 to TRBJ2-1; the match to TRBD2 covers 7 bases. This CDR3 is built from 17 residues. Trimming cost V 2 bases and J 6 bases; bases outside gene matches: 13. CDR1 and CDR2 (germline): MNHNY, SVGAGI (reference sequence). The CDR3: CASSYGGGAEGSNEQFF. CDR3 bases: TGTGCCAGCAGTTACGGCGGGGGAGCCGAGGGTTCCAATGAGCAGTTCTTC.

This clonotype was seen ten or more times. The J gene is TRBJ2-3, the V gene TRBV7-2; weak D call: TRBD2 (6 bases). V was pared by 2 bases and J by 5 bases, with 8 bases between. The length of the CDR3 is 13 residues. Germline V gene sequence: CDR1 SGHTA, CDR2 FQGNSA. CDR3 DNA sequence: TGTGCCAGCAGCTTACAAGCGGGAGATACGCAGTATTTT. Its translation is CASSLQAGDTQYF.

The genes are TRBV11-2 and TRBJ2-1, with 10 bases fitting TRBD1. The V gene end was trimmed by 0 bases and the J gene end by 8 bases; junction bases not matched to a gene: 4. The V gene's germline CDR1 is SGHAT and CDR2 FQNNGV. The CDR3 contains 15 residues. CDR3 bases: TGTGCCAGCAGCTTAGAGGGGACAGGGGTGGATGAGCAGTTCTTC. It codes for CASSLEGTGVDEQFF.

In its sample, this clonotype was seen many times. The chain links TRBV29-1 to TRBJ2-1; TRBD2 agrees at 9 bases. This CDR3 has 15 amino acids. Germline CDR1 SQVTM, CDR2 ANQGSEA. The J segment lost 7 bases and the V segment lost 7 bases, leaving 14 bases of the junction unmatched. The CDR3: CSGVAGAIDWNEQFF. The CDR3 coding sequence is TGCAGCGGTGTAGCGGGAGCGATAGATTGGAATGAGCAGTTCTTC.

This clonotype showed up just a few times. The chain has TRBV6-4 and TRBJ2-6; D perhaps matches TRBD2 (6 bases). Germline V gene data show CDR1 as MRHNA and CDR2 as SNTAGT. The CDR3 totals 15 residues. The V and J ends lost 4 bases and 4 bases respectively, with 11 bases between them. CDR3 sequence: CASSGGGCGANVLTF. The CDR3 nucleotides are TGTGCCAGCAGTGGCGGAGGGTGCGGGGCCAACGTCCTGACTTTC.

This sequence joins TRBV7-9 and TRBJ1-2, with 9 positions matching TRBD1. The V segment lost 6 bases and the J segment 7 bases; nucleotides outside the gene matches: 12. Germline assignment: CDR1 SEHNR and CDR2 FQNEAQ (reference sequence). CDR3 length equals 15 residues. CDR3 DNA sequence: TGTGCCAGCAGTTCCCCGGGACAGGGCGTGTTTGGCTACACCTTC. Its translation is CASSSPGQGVFGYTF.

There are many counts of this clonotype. The CDR3 DNA sequence: TGTGCCAGCAGCTTAGGAGGTAGCGGAGCGTACAATGAGCAGTTCTTC. Its translation: CASSLGGSGAYNEQFF. V is TRBV11-3 and J is TRBJ2-1, with a tentative D call TRBD2 (6 bases). Between the trimmed V and J ends, which lost 1 base and 4 bases, there was a span of 14 bases. The germline V gene has CDR1 SGHNT and CDR2 YENEEA. This CDR3 has 16 amino acids.

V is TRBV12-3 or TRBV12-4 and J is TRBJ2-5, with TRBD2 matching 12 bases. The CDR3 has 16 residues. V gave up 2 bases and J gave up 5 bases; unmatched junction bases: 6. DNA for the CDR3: TGTGCCAGCAGTTTACCTAGCGGGAGGGCCAGGGAGACCCAGTACTTC. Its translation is CASSLPSGRARETQYF.

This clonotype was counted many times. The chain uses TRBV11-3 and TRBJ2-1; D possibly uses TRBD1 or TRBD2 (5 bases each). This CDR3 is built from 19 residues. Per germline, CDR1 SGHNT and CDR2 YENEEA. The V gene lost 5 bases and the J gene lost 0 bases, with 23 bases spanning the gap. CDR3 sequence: CASSPPPGTVKSSYNEQFF. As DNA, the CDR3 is TGTGCCAGCAGCCCCCCCCCGGGGACGGTAAAAAGCTCCTACAATGAGCAGTTCTTC.

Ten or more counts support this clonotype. The CDR3 DNA sequence: TGTGCCAGCAGCCTTACTCCGGGACTGGCCTACAATGAGCAGTTCTTC. Translating gives CASSLTPGLAYNEQFF. The chain recombines TRBV27 with TRBJ2-1, with a tentative D call TRBD2 (6 bases). The CDR3 loop spans 16 amino acids. Germline CDR1 and CDR2: MNHEY and SMNVEV (reference sequence). V was clipped by 6 bases and J by 2 bases, with 17 bases between them.

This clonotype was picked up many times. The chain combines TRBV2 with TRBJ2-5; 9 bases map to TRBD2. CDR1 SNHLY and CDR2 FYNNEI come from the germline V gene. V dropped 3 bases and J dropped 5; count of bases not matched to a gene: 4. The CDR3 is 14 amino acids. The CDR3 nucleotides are TGTGCCAGCAGTGACGCTAGCGGGACCGAGACCCAGTACTTC. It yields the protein CASSDASGTETQYF.

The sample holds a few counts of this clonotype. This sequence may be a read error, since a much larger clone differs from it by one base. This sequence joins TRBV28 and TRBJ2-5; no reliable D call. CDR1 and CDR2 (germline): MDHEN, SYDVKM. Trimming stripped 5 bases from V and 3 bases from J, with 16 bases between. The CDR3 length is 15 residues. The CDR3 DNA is TGTGCCAGCAGTGATAAGGACGGTTGGGAAGAGACCCAGTACTTC. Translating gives CASSDKDGWEETQYF.

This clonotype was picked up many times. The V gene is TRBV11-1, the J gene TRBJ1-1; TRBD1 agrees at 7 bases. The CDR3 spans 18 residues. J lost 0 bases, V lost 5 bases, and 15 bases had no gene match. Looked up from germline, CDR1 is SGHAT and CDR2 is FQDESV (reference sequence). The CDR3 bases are TGTGCCAGCAGCCCCCCCGAGGGGGCGGATTCCTTGAACACTGAAGCTTTCTTT. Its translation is CASSPPEGADSLNTEAFF.

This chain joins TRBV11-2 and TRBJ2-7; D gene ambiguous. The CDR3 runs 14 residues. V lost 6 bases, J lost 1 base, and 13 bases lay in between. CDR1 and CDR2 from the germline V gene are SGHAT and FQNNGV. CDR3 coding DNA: TGTGCCAGCAGAAAGCGAGAAACGTCCTACGAGCAGTACTTC. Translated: CASRKRETSYEQYF.

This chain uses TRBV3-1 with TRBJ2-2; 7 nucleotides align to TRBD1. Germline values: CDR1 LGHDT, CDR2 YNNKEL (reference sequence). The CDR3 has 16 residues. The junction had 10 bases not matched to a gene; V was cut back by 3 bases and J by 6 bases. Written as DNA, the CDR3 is TGTGCCAGCAGCCATAGACAGACAGGGAGTGCCGGGGAGCTGTTTTTT. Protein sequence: CASSHRQTGSAGELFF. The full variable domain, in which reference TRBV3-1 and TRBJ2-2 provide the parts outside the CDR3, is DTAVSQTPKYLVTQMGNDKSIKCEQNLGHDTMYWYKQDSKKFLKIMFSYNNKELIINETVPNRFSPKSPDKAHLNLHINSLELGDSAVYFCASSHRQTGSAGELFFGEGSRLTVL.

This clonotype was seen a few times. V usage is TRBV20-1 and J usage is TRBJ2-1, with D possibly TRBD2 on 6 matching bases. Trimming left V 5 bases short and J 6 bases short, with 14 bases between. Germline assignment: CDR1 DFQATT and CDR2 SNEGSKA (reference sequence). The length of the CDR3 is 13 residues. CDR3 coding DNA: TGCAGTGCTTTGGGACTTGAAGGCAATGAGCAGTTCTTC. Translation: CSALGLEGNEQFF.

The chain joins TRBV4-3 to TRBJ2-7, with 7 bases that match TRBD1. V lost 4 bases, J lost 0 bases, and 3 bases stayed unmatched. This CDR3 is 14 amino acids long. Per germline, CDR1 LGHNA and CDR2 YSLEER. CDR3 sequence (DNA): TGCGCCAGCAGCCCCGACAGGGACTCCTACGAGCAGTACTTC. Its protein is CASSPDRDSYEQYF.

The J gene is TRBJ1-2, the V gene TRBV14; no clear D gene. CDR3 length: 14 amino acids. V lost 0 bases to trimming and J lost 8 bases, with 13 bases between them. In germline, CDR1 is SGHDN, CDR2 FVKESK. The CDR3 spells CASSQDRTVLGYTF. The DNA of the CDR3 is TGTGCCAGCAGCCAAGATCGGACGGTCCTGGGCTACACCTTC.

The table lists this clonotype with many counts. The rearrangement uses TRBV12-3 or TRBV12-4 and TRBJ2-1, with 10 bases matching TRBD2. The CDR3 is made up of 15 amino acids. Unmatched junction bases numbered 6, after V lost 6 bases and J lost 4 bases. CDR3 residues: CASSRSGRDYNEQFF. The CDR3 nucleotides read TGTGCCAGCAGCCGAAGCGGGAGGGATTACAATGAGCAGTTCTTC.

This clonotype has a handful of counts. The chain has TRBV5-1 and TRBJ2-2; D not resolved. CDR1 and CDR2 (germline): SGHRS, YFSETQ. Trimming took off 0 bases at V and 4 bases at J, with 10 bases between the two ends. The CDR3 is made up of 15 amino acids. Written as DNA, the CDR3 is TGCGCCAGCAGCTTGGCGCGGCAGCCCACCGGGGAGCTGTTTTTT. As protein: CASSLARQPTGELFF.

CDR3 sequence: CASSYNRMNTGELFF. The CDR3 nucleotides are TGTGCCAGCAGTTACAACAGGATGAACACCGGGGAGCTGTTTTTT. The chain is built from TRBV6-9 and TRBJ2-2; the D gene is possibly TRBD1 (5 bases). This CDR3 spans 15 amino acids. Germline V CDR1 and CDR2: MNHGY, SVAAGI. V lost 3 bases, J lost 1 base, and 9 bases lay in between.

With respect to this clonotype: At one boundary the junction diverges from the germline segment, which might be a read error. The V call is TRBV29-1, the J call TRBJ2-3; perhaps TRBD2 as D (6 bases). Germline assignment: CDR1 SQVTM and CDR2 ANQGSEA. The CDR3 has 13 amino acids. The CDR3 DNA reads TGCGGCGTTGATCGGGAGATGGCTGAGACGCAGTATTTT. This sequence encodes CGVDREMAETQYF.